Here is one TCR beta chain with its context. Its antigen remains unknown. This sample was included in a study of T cell repertoires in cytomegalovirus infection. Study observations and caveats: Carriers of CMV plus the relevant HLA were identified by cumulative public TCR beta family frequency.

TCRdb analysed the reads with MiXCR anew, one entry per CDR3 protein. The data contain roughly 860,000 distinct CDR3 sequences, over 25% of them singletons. The CDR3 is made up of 15 amino acids. V shed 6 bases and J shed 2 bases, with 16 bases lying between them. The germline V gene encodes CDR1 DFQATT and CDR2 SNEGSKA (reference sequence). This specimen was cultured CD8+ T cells from PBMCs, taken from culture after CMV antigen stimulation. V gene TRBV20-1 combines with J gene TRBJ2-2; the D gene could be TRBD1 or TRBD2 (5 bases each). The TCR was taken from a human donor in good health (CMV status not recorded). Some clones in this sample may be carry-over from other donors' samples. This CDR3 is CSARSPGPNTGELFF. The CDR3 DNA follows: TGCAGTGCGAGATCTCCGGGACCCAACACCGGGGAGCTGTTTTTT.